This T cell receptor (beta chain) was identified during a study of Graves' ophthalmopathy and Graves' hyperthyroidism. Findings of the study overall: Discriminating ophthalmopathy from stable hyperthyroidism, a 13-signature model attained a sensitivity of under 90% and a specificity of about 81%.

Scientists amplified the TCR beta CDR3 regions from RNA transcripts. Investigators did first-round RT-PCR with HTBI primers, then second-round multiplex PCR. A single record per CDR3 protein comes from TCRdb applying MiXCR to the multiplex PCR reads. The sample consists of about 210,000 distinct CDR3 sequences, less than 30% of them appearing once. The CDR3 spans 15 residues. Trimming left V 2 bases short and J 7 bases short, with 14 bases between. This clonotype was recorded many times. Its target is unknown. Ophthalmopathy-affected donors exhibited moderate-to-severe activity, CAS ≥3, NOSPECS ≥4, and duration under 3 months. The study excluded patients with other autoimmune diseases, uncontrolled infections, pregnancy or lactation. As the starting material, over 9.5 ml of fresh peripheral blood yielded the PBMCs.

The J gene is TRBJ2-2, the V gene TRBV12-3 or TRBV12-4; a weak D match, TRBD1 (6 bases). Specimen: peripheral blood. This receptor was identified in a man in his fifties with Graves' ophthalmopathy. In nucleotides, the CDR3 is TGTGCCAGCAGTTTACAGGCAGGGGTGGGCGGGGAGCTGTTTTTT. Translation gives CASSLQAGVGGELFF.